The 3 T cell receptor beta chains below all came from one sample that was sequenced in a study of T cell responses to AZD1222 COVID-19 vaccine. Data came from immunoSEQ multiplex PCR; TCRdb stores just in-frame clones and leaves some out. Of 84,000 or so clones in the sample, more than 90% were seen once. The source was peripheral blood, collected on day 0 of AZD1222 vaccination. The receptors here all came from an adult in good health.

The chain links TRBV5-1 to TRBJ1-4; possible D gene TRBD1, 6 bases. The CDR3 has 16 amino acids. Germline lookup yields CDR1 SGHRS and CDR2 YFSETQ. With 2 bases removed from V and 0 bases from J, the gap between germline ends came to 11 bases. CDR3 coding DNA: TGCGCCAGCAGCTTAGACAGGCCCGCAACTAATGAAAAACTGTTTTTT. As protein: CASSLDRPATNEKLFF.

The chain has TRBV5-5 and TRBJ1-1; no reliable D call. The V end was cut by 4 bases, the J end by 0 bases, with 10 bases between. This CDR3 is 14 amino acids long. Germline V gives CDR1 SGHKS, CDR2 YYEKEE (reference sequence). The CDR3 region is CASSQRPMNTEAFF. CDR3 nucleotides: TGTGCCAGCAGCCAAAGACCGATGAACACTGAAGCTTTCTTT.

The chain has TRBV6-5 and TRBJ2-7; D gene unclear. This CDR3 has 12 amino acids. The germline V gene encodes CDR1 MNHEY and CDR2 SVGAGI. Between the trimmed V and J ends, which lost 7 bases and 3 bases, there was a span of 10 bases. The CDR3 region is CASTAQNYEQYF. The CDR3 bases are TGTGCCAGCACCGCGCAGAACTACGAGCAGTACTTC.